The 23 T cell receptor beta chains presented below share a single source sample, sequenced in a study of cytomegalovirus exposure and HLA in healthy donors (dated 2017 in TCRdb). The library was prepared using the immunoSEQ multiplex PCR assay. A mixture of 60 forward primers for TCR Vbeta segments and 13 reverse primers for TCR Jbeta segments was used in the multiplex PCR. TCRdb holds this immuneACCESS table with in-frame rearrangements only. Some clones are missing; in checked studies, unresolved V genes explain under half, and the rest has no known cause. The sample table shows 150,000 to 190,000 clones, and around 74% are seen once. The top ten clones comprise around 1.5% of the sample. The sequencing input was PBMCs. These receptors originate from a young man in good health and CMV-seronegative.

This chain uses TRBV28 with TRBJ1-1, with TRBD1 matching 10 bases. Germline CDR1 is MDHEN and CDR2 is SYDVKM. Trimming took 3 bases from V and 5 from J; bases not matched to a gene: 6. CDR3 length: 15 residues. CDR3 protein: CASSLGTGAGTEAFF. In DNA, the CDR3 is TGTGCCAGCAGTTTGGGGACAGGGGCAGGGACTGAAGCTTTCTTT. Supplemented by reference TRBV28 and TRBJ1-1, the full variable domain reads DVKVTQSSRYLVKRTGEKVFLECVQDMDHENMFWYRQDPGLGLRLIYFSYDVKMKEKGDIPEGYSVSREKKERFSLILESASTNQTSMYLCASSLGTGAGTEAFFGQGTRLTVV.

The V gene is TRBV29-1, the J gene TRBJ2-1, with TRBD1 matching over 9 bases. The trim removed 7 bases at V and 0 bases at J, leaving 7 bases unmatched. This CDR3 comprises 15 residues. Germline V gene sequence: CDR1 SQVTM, CDR2 ANQGSEA. The CDR3 DNA reads TGCAGCGCCGTACAGGGGGCGAGCTCCTACAATGAGCAGTTCTTC. Protein sequence: CSAVQGASSYNEQFF.

The CDR3 here is CASSRTREETQYF. CDR3 coding DNA: TGTGCCAGCTCCAGGACTAGAGAAGAGACCCAGTACTTC. V and J are TRBV18 and TRBJ2-5, with 7 positions matching TRBD2. CDR1 KGHSH and CDR2 LQKENI come from the germline V gene. After removal of 6 bases from V and 3 bases from J, the junction contained 4 bases not matched to a gene. This CDR3 has 13 residues.

The sample holds a few counts of this clone. The rearrangement links TRBV11-2 to TRBJ2-7; TRBD1 is a possible D gene (5 bases). Germline CDR1 reads SGHAT; CDR2 reads FQNNGV. The CDR3 is 14 residues long. V was clipped by 7 bases and J by 3 bases, with 16 bases between them. The CDR3: CASNSIRGRYEQYF. CDR3 DNA sequence: TGTGCCAGCAACTCGATTAGGGGCCGCTACGAGCAGTACTTC. Full variable domain (rest looked up from reference TRBV11-2 and TRBJ2-7): EAGVAQSPRYKIIEKRQSVAFWCNPISGHATLYWYQQILGQGPKLLIQFQNNGVVDDSQLPKDRFSAERLKGVDSTLKIQPAKLEDSAVYLCASNSIRGRYEQYFGPGTRLTVT.

This chain connects TRBV7-9 to TRBJ2-1; 9 bases fit TRBD2. The V gene's germline CDR1 is SEHNR and CDR2 FQNEAQ (reference sequence). The CDR3 length is 15 residues. The trim removed 1 base at V and 7 bases at J, leaving 5 bases unmatched. The CDR3 nucleotides read TGTGCCAGCAGCTTAGGGCTAGCGGGACGGAATGAGCAGTTCTTC. It specifies CASSLGLAGRNEQFF.

This sequence joins TRBV6-5 and TRBJ2-2, with 12 bases fitting TRBD2. V shed 6 bases, J shed 6 bases, and the junction held 2 bases outside the gene matches. The germline V gene encodes CDR1 MNHEY and CDR2 SVGAGI. This CDR3 contains 14 residues. CDR3 residues: CASRPSGRAGELFF. The CDR3 nucleotides are TGTGCCAGCAGACCTAGCGGGAGGGCCGGGGAGCTGTTTTTT.

This clone appeared once. The genes are TRBV30 and TRBJ2-5; D is possibly TRBD2 (5 bases). With 5 bases removed from V and 2 bases from J, the gap between germline ends came to 12 bases. Germline CDR1 and CDR2: GTSNPN and SVGIG (reference sequence). This CDR3 is built from 13 residues. As DNA, the CDR3 is TGTGCCTGGGAACTAGACGCTCAAGAGACCCAGTACTTC. Amino acid sequence: CAWELDAQETQYF.

The V call is TRBV2, the J call TRBJ2-7; 11 bases match TRBD1. The V gene's germline CDR1 is SNHLY and CDR2 FYNNEI. CDR3 size: 18 residues. V shed 1 base, J shed 3 bases, and the junction held 11 bases outside the gene matches. The CDR3 DNA reads TGTGCCAGCAGTGAAGTCAGGACAGGGGGCGCAGCATTCTACGAGCAGTACTTC. Its protein product is CASSEVRTGGAAFYEQYF.

A few counts support this clone. The CDR3 reads CASSPGGSGTQYF. CDR3 in DNA: TGTGCCAGCTCACCAGGGGGGAGCGGGACCCAGTACTTC. The rearrangement uses TRBV18 and TRBJ2-5; a possible D gene is TRBD2 (6 bases). Germline CDR1 is KGHSH and CDR2 is LQKENI. Trimming left V 2 bases short and J 7 bases short, with 11 bases between. The CDR3 runs 13 residues.

J is TRBJ2-2 and V is TRBV7-9, with D possibly matching TRBD1 (5 bases). V was trimmed by 4 bases and J by 0 bases, leaving 9 bases between them. The germline V gene encodes CDR1 SEHNR and CDR2 FQNEAQ (reference sequence). The CDR3 is 15 residues long. Here the CDR3 DNA reads TGTGCCAGCAGCTCGTACAGGCCGAACACCGGGGAGCTGTTTTTT. Translation gives CASSSYRPNTGELFF.

The CDR3 nucleotides are TGTGCCAGCAGCTTTCAACAGGGCAGTACTGAAGCTTTCTTT. Protein: CASSFQQGSTEAFF. The J gene is TRBJ1-1, the V gene TRBV5-8; D is perhaps TRBD1 (6 bases). V lost 2 bases and J 5 bases, leaving 13 bases between the germline ends. The CDR3 loop spans 14 amino acids. Per germline, CDR1 SGHTS and CDR2 YDEGEE.

The chain is built from TRBV30 and TRBJ2-7, with 10 nucleotides matching TRBD2. Germline V CDR1 and CDR2: GTSNPN, SVGIG (reference sequence). The CDR3 is 17 residues long. V was clipped by 4 bases and J by 2 bases; unmatched bases: 14. DNA of the CDR3: TGTGCCTGGACTCTCGGACTAGCGGAGAGGGGGCCCTACGAGCAGTACTTC. Protein product: CAWTLGLAERGPYEQYF.

The chain is built from TRBV7-2 and TRBJ2-3; D perhaps matches TRBD2 (6 bases). This CDR3 region has 17 residues. The V end was cut by 5 bases, the J end by 2 bases, with 20 bases between. Germline V lookup: CDR1 SGHTA, CDR2 FQGNSA. The CDR3 spells CASSHLPGAGLTDTQYF. The CDR3 DNA is TGTGCCAGCAGCCACCTGCCGGGAGCTGGCCTCACAGATACGCAGTATTTT.

The chain joins TRBV7-9 to TRBJ1-4, with D tentatively TRBD1 (5 bases). CDR3 length: 15 amino acids. Germline loops: CDR1 SEHNR, CDR2 FQNEAQ (reference sequence). With 3 bases removed from V and 4 bases from J, the gap between germline ends came to 12 bases. The CDR3 bases are TGTGCCAGCAGCTTGGGGGGTCGACATAATGAAAAACTGTTTTTT. Translation gives CASSLGGRHNEKLFF.

The chain employs TRBV18 and TRBJ1-2; D not resolved. There are 13 residues in the CDR3. The germline V gene has CDR1 KGHSH and CDR2 LQKENI. Trimming removed 0 bases at V and 5 bases at J, with 7 bases between. The chain's CDR3 is CASSPPAGYGYTF. Here the CDR3 DNA reads TGTGCCAGCTCACCACCGGCGGGTTATGGCTACACCTTC.

The rearrangement uses TRBV27 and TRBJ2-5, with TRBD2 matching over 7 bases. Germline trimming cut 3 bases from V and 2 bases from J; bases unmatched to any gene: 6. Germline values: CDR1 MNHEY, CDR2 SMNVEV (reference sequence). This CDR3 contains 15 residues. DNA of the CDR3: TGTGCCAGCAGTTTGGGGCGGGGGAATCAAGAGACCCAGTACTTC. Protein product: CASSLGRGNQETQYF.

The chain couples TRBV2 to TRBJ2-5; TRBD2 matches 13 bases. Losses at the gene ends were 6 bases for V and 3 bases for J; bases not matched to a gene: 7. Germline CDR1 is SNHLY and CDR2 is FYNNEI. This CDR3 has 16 residues. The DNA for the CDR3 is TGTGCCAGCAGAGCCGGACTAGCGGGAGTCGAAGAGACCCAGTACTTC. Its protein product is CASRAGLAGVEETQYF.

In this sample, this clone turned up a few times. This chain connects TRBV7-6 to TRBJ2-2; the D is unclear. This CDR3 region has 14 residues. The V end was cut by 4 bases, the J end by 6 bases, with 12 bases between. CDR1 SGHVS and CDR2 FNYEAQ come from the germline V gene. Written as DNA, the CDR3 is TGTGCCAGCAGCTGGAGATCCGTAGCCGGGGAGCTGTTTTTT. This gives the protein CASSWRSVAGELFF.

The CDR3 nucleotides read TGTGCCAGCAGTGAAACCCAGGGGGTGGGCGAGCAGTACTTC. Amino acid sequence: CASSETQGVGEQYF. The gene calls are TRBV2 and TRBJ2-7; 7 bases are shared with TRBD1. CDR1 SNHLY and CDR2 FYNNEI come from the germline V gene. This CDR3 contains 14 residues. V was clipped by 2 bases and J by 6 bases; unmatched bases: 7.

This chain uses TRBV5-5 with TRBJ1-4, with 7 nucleotides matching TRBD1. Germline V gene lookup returns CDR1 SGHKS and CDR2 YYEKEE (reference sequence). The CDR3 has 15 amino acids. The trim removed 4 bases at V and 8 bases at J, leaving 11 bases unmatched. CDR3 bases: TGTGCCAGCAGCACCCCGACAGGGATGGGAGAAAAACTGTTTTTT. Its translation is CASSTPTGMGEKLFF.

Regarding this clone: At one of its ends the junction is not consistent with the germline gene, which may arise from a read error. CDR3 sequence reads: CSSTWGGGETQYF. The DNA of the CDR3 is TGTTCCAGCACCTGGGGGGGAGGGGAGACCCAGTACTTC. The chain carries TRBV7-9 and TRBJ2-5; 7 bases are a match to TRBD2. The CDR3 totals 13 residues. Germline V lookup: CDR1 SEHNR, CDR2 FQNEAQ (reference sequence). Complete variable domain (other parts from reference TRBV7-9 and TRBJ2-5): DTGVSQNPRHKITKRGQNVTFRCDPISEHNRLYWYRQTLGQGPEFLTYFQNEAQLEKSRLLSDRFSAERPKGSFSTLEIQRTEQGDSAMYLCSSTWGGGETQYFGPGTRLLVL.

The chain links TRBV7-2 to TRBJ2-1, with D hard to call. Germline V gives CDR1 SGHTA, CDR2 FQGNSA. This CDR3 contains 14 residues. Trimming removed 1 base from V and 0 bases from J, with 4 bases in between. CDR3 in DNA: TGTGCCAGCAGCTTAGGCAGCTCCTACAATGAGCAGTTCTTC. This gives the protein CASSLGSSYNEQFF.

The J gene is TRBJ1-4, the V gene TRBV15; 7 positions match TRBD1. Germline-derived CDR1 and CDR2 are LNHNV and YYDKDF (reference sequence). With V trimmed by 5 bases and J by 5 bases, 17 bases remained unmatched. The CDR3 length is 18 residues. The CDR3 nucleotides are TGTGCCACCAGCGGGTGGGACAGAAGAGCCCCTCTGAATGAAAAACTGTTTTTT. This sequence encodes CATSGWDRRAPLNEKLFF.